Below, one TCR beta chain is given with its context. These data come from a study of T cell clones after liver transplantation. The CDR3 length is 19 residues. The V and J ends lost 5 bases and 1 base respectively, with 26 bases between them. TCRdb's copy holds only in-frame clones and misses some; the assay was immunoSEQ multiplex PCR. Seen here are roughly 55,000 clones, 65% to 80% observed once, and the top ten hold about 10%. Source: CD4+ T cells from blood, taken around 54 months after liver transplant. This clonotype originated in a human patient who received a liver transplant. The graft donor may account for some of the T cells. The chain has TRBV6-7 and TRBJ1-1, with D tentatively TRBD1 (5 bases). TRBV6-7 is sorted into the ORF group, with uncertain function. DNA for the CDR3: TGTGCCAGCAGTGACTGGTTAGAGGGCAGGGCGAGGTCGAACACTGAAGCTTTCTTT. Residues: CASSDWLEGRARSNTEAFF.